This record looks at one TCR beta chain sequence and its context. Its antigen is not yet known. There are no base qualities to consult, and no much larger clone falls within one base. This sample was included in a study of blood T cell repertoires in COVID-19 (dated by TCRdb to the early 2020s). General notes on the study: Samples covering the acute and convalescent phases of COVID-19 were provided by collaborators in the United States, Italy and Spain. The dataset comprised deeply sampled blood TCRbeta repertoires from subjects exposed to, actively infected with, or recovered from COVID-19. A de-identified subject ID, COVID-19 status, age in years and sex were almost always included in the sample metadata. The repertoires were made available in a free public database intended to serve as a resource for research on the immune response to SARS-CoV-2. Where HLA class I and class II types were available, the types were taken from metadata supplied by the sample provider, not from assay-based typing. Samples came from the ongoing ImmuneRACE study (first 160 participants) plus 1,254 subjects from 6 global collaborators. The material from the prospective study consisted of cDNA or gDNA derived from T cells, B-cell-depleted T cells, or PBMCs. What the study reported, not specific to this receptor: The amount of clinical and demographic metadata varied by source and participant and was provided uncurated.

The immunoSEQ Assay, a bias-controlled multiplex PCR, was used to amplify TCRbeta CDR3 regions from genomic DNA. In the original analysis: The number of nucleated cells in each sample was estimated by amplification of reference gene primers within the assay. To quantify the absolute abundance of each unique TCRbeta CDR3 rearrangement, sequence reads were collapsed and filtered. For each sample, productive Simpson clonality was calculated by taking the square root of Simpson's diversity index across productive rearrangements. Entries here come from immuneACCESS through TCRdb and include only in-frame sequences with V and J called. Some clones fail to appear in such tables; in the studies checked, an unresolved V gene covers under half of the shortfall, and the cause of the remainder is unknown. V and J calls and clone size come straight from that table; D and trimming were deduced from the DNA. This sample has 330,000 or so clones in its table, and around 90% of those were observed once. 7.5% to 10% of the sample rests with the top ten.

One collaborating source in Seattle enrolled patients while the patients were actively infected and followed the patients over time throughout the course of disease. Whole blood was collected in K2EDTA tubes by collaborating institutions according to the institutions' own protocols. For TCRbeta analysis, collaborators shipped samples in one of three forms: frozen whole blood, isolated PBMCs, or DNA extracted from either of those sample types. The CDR3 covers 13 residues, taking in both the cysteine and the phenylalanine. Of the read, only the CDR3 DNA is kept; its 39 bases are in frame from base 1. CDR1 and CDR2 (LGHDT, YNNKEL) derive from the germline V gene (reference sequence). A distance of 10 bases separates the germline ends of V and J, which lose 4 bases and 4 bases respectively.

The rearrangement combines TRBV3-1 (or the pseudogene TRBV3-2) with TRBJ2-5; a tentative D call is TRBD2 (7 bases match). This TCR derives from a man aged 30 to 45 with COVID-19, enrolled during active disease. The sequenced sample consisted of peripheral blood. The DNA reads as follows: TGTGCCAGCAGCCGGGGGGGCTTAGAGACCCAGTACTTC. It codes for CASSRGGLETQYF.